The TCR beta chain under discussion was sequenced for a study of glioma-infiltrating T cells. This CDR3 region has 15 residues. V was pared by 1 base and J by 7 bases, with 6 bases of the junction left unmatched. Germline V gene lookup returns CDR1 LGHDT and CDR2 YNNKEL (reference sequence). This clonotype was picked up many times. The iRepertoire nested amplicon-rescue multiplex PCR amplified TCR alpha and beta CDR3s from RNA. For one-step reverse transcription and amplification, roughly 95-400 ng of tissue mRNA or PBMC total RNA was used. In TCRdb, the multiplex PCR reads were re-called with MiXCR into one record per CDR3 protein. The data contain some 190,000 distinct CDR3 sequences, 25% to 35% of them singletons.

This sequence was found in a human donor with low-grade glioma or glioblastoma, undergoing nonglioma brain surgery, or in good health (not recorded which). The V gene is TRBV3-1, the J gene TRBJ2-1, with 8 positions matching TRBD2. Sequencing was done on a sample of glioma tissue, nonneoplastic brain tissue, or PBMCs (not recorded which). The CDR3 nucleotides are TGTGCCAGCAGCCAAGTGATAGCGGGAAGTAATGAGCAGTTCTTC. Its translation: CASSQVIAGSNEQFF.